Presented here are 3 T cell receptor beta chains from one specimen sequenced in a study of blood T cells in healthy people across ages. It was with a sample-barcoded 5' primer and a J-beta primer mix that a second PCR of roughly 6 to 12 cycles was run. Each CDR3 protein gets one entry after TCRdb re-called the 5' RACE reads with MiXCR. The sample contains under 2,000,000 distinct CDR3 sequences, less than 50% of which appear only once. Sequencing was performed on blood. Every receptor here comes from a woman between 40 and 50 years old in good health.

V gene TRBV5-4 combines with J gene TRBJ2-1; unclear D gene. The germline gives CDR1 SGHNT, CDR2 YYREEE (reference sequence). V shed 1 base and J shed 0 bases, with 8 bases lying between them. There are 15 residues in the CDR3. The CDR3 DNA reads TGTGCCAGCAGCTTGTTGCAAAGCTCCTACAATGAGCAGTTCTTC. Encoded protein: CASSLLQSSYNEQFF. Drawing the rest from reference TRBV5-4 and TRBJ2-1, the complete variable domain is ETGVTQSPTHLIKTRGQQVTLRCSSQSGHNTVSWYQQALGQGPQFIFQYYREEENGRGNFPPRFSGLQFPNYSSELNVNALELDDSALYLCASSLLQSSYNEQFFGPGTRLTVL.

J is TRBJ2-2 and V is TRBV27; D call uncertain. The CDR3 covers 13 residues. Germline CDR1 reads MNHEY; CDR2 reads SMNVEV (reference sequence). V lost 3 bases and J lost 6, with 8 bases in between. In DNA form, the CDR3 reads TGTGCCAGCAGTTTCAAGGGTGCCGGGGAGCTGTTTTTT. This encodes CASSFKGAGELFF.

This clonotype was recorded a few times. This chain connects TRBV3-1 to TRBJ2-1, with D perhaps matching TRBD1 (6 bases). CDR1 and CDR2 (germline): LGHDT, YNNKEL (reference sequence). Trimming cost V 1 base and J 8 bases, with 18 bases left between them. The CDR3 is 16 amino acids. Here the CDR3 DNA reads TGTGCCAGCAGCCAAGTCGAGTGGGTAGGGGGAGATGAGCAGTTCTTC. Its protein product is CASSQVEWVGGDEQFF.